Reported below is one T cell receptor (beta chain). Antigen specificity is unknown. These data come from a study of early T cells in non-severe SARS-CoV-2 infection. Study-level information: Sequenced material consisted of bulk RNA (from unsorted whole blood), and chains were unpaired. Findings and caveats of the study: Anti-spike CD8 responses were favored by VDJdb matching, which missed private and CD4 specificities.

Unique molecular identifiers were affixed to single, distinct cDNA molecules. TCRdb reprocessed the 5' RACE reads with MiXCR, giving one entry per CDR3 protein. The repertoire holds under 85,000 distinct CDR3 sequences, with about 10% as singletons. This CDR3 has 11 amino acids. Germline CDR1 reads SNHLY; CDR2 reads FYNNEI. Trimming cost V 6 bases and J 10 bases; bases outside gene matches: 5. Source: whole blood, taken at baseline. The rearrangement joins TRBV2 to TRBJ2-5, with 7 bases aligning to TRBD1. This TCR was recovered from an adult who was a healthcare worker with PCR-confirmed SARS-CoV-2 infection or an uninfected control (not recorded which). The CDR3 spells CASRAQGDQYF. CDR3 nucleotides: TGTGCCAGCAGAGCGCAGGGGGACCAGTACTTC.